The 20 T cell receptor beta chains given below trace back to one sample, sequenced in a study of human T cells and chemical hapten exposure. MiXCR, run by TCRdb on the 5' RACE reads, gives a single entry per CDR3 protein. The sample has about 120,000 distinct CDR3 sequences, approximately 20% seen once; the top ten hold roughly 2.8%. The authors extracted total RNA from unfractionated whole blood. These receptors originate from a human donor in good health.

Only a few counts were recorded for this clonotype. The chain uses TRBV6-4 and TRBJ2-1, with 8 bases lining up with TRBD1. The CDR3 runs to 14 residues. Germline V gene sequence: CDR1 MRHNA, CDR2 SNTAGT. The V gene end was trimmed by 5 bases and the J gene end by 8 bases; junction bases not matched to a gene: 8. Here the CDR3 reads CASSPAVDRDEQFF. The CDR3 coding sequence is TGTGCCAGCAGTCCCGCTGTGGACAGGGATGAGCAGTTCTTC.

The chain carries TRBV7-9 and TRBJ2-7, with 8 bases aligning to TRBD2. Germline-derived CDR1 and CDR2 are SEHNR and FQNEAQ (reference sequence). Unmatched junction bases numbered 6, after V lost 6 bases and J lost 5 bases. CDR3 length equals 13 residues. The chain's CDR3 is CASSTGGAHEQYF. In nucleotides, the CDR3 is TGTGCCAGCAGTACGGGGGGGGCCCACGAGCAGTACTTC.

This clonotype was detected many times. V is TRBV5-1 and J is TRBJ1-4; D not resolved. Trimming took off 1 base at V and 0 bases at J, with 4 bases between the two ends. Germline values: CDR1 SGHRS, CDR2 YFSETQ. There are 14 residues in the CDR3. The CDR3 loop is CASSLTSTNEKLFF. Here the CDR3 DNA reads TGCGCCAGCAGCTTGACGTCAACTAATGAAAAACTGTTTTTT.

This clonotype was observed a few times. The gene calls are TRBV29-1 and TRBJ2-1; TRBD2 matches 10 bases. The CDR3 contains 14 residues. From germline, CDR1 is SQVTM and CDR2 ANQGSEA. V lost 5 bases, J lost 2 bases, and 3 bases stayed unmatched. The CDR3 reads CSVPSGRAYNEQFF. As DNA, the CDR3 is TGCAGCGTTCCCAGCGGGAGGGCCTACAATGAGCAGTTCTTC.

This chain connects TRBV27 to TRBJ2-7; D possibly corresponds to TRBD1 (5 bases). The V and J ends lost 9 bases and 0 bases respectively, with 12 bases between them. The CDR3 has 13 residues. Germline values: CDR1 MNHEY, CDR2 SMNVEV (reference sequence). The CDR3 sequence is CASRRVSSYEQYF. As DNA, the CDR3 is TGTGCCAGTCGCAGGGTTAGCTCCTACGAGCAGTACTTC.

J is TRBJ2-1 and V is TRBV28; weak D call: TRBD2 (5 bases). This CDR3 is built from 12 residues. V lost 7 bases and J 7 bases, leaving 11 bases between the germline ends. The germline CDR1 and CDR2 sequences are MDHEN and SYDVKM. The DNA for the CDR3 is TGTGCCAGCACCCAAGCGGCGAATGAGCAGTTCTTC. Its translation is CASTQAANEQFF. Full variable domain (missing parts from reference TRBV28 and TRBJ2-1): DVKVTQSSRYLVKRTGEKVFLECVQDMDHENMFWYRQDPGLGLRLIYFSYDVKMKEKGDIPEGYSVSREKKERFSLILESASTNQTSMYLCASTQAANEQFFGPGTRLTVL.

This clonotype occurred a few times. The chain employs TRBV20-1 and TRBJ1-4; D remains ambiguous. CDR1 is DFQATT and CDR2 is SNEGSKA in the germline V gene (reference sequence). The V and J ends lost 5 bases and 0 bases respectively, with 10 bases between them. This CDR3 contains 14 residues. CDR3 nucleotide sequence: TGCAGTGCTCCCCCGATTGCAACTAATGAAAAACTGTTTTTT. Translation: CSAPPIATNEKLFF.

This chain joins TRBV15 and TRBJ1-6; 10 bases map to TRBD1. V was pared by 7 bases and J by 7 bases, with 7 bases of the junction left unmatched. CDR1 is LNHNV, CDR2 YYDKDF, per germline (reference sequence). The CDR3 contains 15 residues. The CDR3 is CATKTGGVGNSPLHF. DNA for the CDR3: TGTGCCACCAAGACAGGGGGCGTTGGGAATTCACCCCTCCACTTT.

The CDR3: CASSYGPGGNEQFF. The CDR3 DNA is TGTGCCAGCAGCTACGGGCCCGGGGGCAATGAGCAGTTCTTC. The chain has TRBV5-6 and TRBJ2-1, with a possible D match to TRBD2 (6 bases). This CDR3 spans 14 amino acids. Germline V gene data show CDR1 as SGHDT and CDR2 as YYEEEE. Trimming left V 3 bases short and J 6 bases short, with 13 bases between.

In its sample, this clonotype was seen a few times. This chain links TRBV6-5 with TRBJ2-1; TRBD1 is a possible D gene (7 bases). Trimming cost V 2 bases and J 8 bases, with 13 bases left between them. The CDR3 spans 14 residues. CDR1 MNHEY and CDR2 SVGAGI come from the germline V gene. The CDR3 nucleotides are TGTGCCAGCAGTTACGCAGGGGGAGGATATGAGCAGTTCTTC. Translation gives CASSYAGGGYEQFF.

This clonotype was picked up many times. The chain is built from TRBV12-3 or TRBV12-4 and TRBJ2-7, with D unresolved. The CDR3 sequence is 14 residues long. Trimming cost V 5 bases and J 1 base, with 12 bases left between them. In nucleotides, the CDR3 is TGTGCCAGCAGTACATCCGGGTCTTCCTACGAGCAGTACTTC. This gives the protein CASSTSGSSYEQYF.

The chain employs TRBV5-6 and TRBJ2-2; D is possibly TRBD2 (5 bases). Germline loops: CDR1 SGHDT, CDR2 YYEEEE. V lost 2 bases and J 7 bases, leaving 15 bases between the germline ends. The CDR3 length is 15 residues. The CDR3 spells CASSFEVWGDGELFF. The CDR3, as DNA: TGTGCCAGCAGCTTTGAAGTGTGGGGAGACGGGGAGCTGTTTTTT.

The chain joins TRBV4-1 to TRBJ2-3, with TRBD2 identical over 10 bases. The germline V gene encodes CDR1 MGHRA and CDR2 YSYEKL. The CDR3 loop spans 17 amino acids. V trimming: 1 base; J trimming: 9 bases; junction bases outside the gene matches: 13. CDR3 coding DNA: TGCGCCAGCAGCCAAGGGGTAGCGGGAGGTTTGGCTGGGACGCAGTATTTT. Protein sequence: CASSQGVAGGLAGTQYF.

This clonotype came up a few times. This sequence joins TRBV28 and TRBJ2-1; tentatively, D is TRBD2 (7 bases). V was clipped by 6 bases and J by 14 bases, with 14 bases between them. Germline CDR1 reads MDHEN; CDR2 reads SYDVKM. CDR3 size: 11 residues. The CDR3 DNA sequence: TGTGCCAGCAGGAGGGGGGGGCCGGAGTTCTTC. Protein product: CASRRGGPEFF.

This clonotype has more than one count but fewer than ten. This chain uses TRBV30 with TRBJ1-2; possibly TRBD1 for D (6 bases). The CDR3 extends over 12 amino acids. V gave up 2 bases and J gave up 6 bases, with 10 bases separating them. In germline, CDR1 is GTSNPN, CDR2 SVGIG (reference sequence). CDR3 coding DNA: TGTGCCTGGAGTCCTTCAGGGGATGGCTACACCTTC. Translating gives CAWSPSGDGYTF.

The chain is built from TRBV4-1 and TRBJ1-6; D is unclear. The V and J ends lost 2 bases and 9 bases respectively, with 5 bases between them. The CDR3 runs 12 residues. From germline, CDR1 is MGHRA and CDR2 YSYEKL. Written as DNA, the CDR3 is TGCGCCAGCAGCCAACCAGTTTCACCCCTCCACTTT. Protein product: CASSQPVSPLHF.

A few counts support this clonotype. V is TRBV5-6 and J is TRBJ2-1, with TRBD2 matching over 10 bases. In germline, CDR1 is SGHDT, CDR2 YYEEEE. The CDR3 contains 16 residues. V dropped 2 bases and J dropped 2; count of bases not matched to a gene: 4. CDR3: CASSFWTSGTYNEQFF. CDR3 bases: TGTGCCAGCAGCTTTTGGACTAGCGGAACCTACAATGAGCAGTTCTTC. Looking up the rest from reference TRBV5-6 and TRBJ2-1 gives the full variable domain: DAGVTQSPTHLIKTRGQQVTLRCSPKSGHDTVSWYQQALGQGPQFIFQYYEEEERQRGNFPDRFSGHQFPNYSSELNVNALLLGDSALYLCASSFWTSGTYNEQFFGPGTRLTVL.

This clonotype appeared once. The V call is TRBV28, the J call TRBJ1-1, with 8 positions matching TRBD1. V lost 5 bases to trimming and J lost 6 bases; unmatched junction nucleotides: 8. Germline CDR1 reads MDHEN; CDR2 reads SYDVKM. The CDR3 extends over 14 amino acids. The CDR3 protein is CASSPQGARAEAFF. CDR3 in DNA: TGTGCCAGCAGTCCCCAGGGGGCGAGGGCTGAAGCTTTCTTT.

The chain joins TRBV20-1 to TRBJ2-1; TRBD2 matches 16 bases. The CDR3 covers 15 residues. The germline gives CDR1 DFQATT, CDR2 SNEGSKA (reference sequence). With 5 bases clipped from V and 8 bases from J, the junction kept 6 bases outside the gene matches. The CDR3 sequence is CSASLGLAGGDEQFF. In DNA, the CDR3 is TGCAGTGCTTCGCTGGGACTAGCGGGAGGGGATGAGCAGTTCTTC.

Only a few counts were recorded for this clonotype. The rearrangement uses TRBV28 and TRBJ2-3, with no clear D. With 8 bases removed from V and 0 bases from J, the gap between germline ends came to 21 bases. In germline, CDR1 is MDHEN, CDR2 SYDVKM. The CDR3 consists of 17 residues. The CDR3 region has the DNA TGTGCCAGCCGCTCCTGGGGAATCCGCGAAAGCACAGATACGCAGTATTTT. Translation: CASRSWGIRESTDTQYF.